This passage covers 32 T cell receptor beta chains from one sample sequenced in a study of T cell responses to AZD1222 COVID-19 vaccine. Generated by immunoSEQ multiplex PCR, the TCRdb table keeps only in-frame clones and is missing some. The table shows 130,000 to 150,000 clones, with 70% to 90% occurring only once. Sequencing was performed on peripheral blood, taken on day 0 of AZD1222 vaccination. These receptors all stem from an adult in good health.

The chain employs TRBV18 and TRBJ1-5; the D is unclear. V gave up 3 bases and J gave up 0 bases, with 3 bases separating them. In germline, CDR1 is KGHSH, CDR2 LQKENI. This CDR3 spans 13 amino acids. CDR3 residues: CASSPGSNQPQHF. The CDR3 DNA reads TGTGCCAGCTCACCGGGTAGCAATCAGCCCCAGCATTTT.

The rearrangement joins TRBV30 to TRBJ1-2, with D possibly being TRBD1 (6 bases). Per germline, CDR1 GTSNPN and CDR2 SVGIG (reference sequence). The CDR3 sequence is 15 residues long. V gave up 4 bases and J gave up 4 bases, with 19 bases separating them. CDR3 amino acids: CAWTPLGGRVYGYTF. DNA of the CDR3: TGTGCCTGGACTCCCTTAGGGGGGAGGGTCTATGGCTACACCTTC. Supplemented by reference TRBV30 and TRBJ1-2, the full variable domain reads SQTIHQWPATLVQPVGSPLSLECTVEGTSNPNLYWYRQAAGRGLQLLFYSVGIGQISSEVPQNLSASRPQDRQFILSSKKLLLSDSGFYLCAWTPLGGRVYGYTFGSGTRLTVV.

This sequence joins TRBV11-1 and TRBJ2-5; D perhaps matches TRBD1 (5 bases). The CDR3 runs 13 residues. Per germline, CDR1 SGHAT and CDR2 FQDESV (reference sequence). V gave up 5 bases and J gave up 5 bases, with 12 bases separating them. The CDR3 reads CASSGAVWETQYF. The DNA for the CDR3 is TGTGCCAGCAGCGGGGCGGTTTGGGAGACCCAGTACTTC.

The chain has TRBV10-2 and TRBJ1-4; D uncertain. Trimming took off 7 bases at V and 0 bases at J, with 6 bases between the two ends. The CDR3 sequence is 13 residues long. CDR1 is WSHSY, CDR2 SAAADI, per germline. The CDR3 region is CASTEATNEKLFF. CDR3 in DNA: TGCGCCAGCACAGAAGCAACTAATGAAAAACTGTTTTTT.

CDR3 in amino acids: CASSLELGRDYGYTF. The CDR3 DNA reads TGCGCCAGCAGCTTGGAGCTCGGCAGAGACTATGGCTACACCTTC. The chain recombines TRBV5-1 with TRBJ1-2; no clear D gene. Germline V CDR1 and CDR2: SGHRS, YFSETQ. V shed 0 bases and J shed 3 bases, with 12 bases lying between them. This CDR3 comprises 15 residues.

Notes on this clone: One junction end does not reproduce the germline sequence, and a read error may be involved. The chain couples TRBV7-7 to TRBJ2-5, with 9 bases aligning to TRBD2. CDR1 is SSHAT and CDR2 is FNYEAQ in the germline V gene (reference sequence). The CDR3 sequence is 15 residues long. The CDR3 DNA reads as TGTGCTAGCAGCCGAAGTAGCGGGGGAGGAGAGACCCAGTACTTC. Translating it yields CASSRSSGGGETQYF.

V usage is TRBV28 and J usage is TRBJ1-2; D is unresolved. Germline-derived CDR1 and CDR2 are MDHEN and SYDVKM. V dropped 5 bases and J dropped 11 bases, with 12 bases sitting between them. This CDR3 region has 11 residues. The CDR3 DNA reads as TGTGCCAGCAGTAGGCGCCGGGGTTACACCTTC. Protein: CASSRRRGYTF.

V usage is TRBV28 and J usage is TRBJ1-1; D remains ambiguous. The germline CDR1 and CDR2 sequences are MDHEN and SYDVKM. Trimming left V 10 bases short and J 4 bases short, with 13 bases between. The CDR3 is made up of 12 amino acids. CDR3 sequence reads: CATVLSGTEAFF. In DNA, the CDR3 is TGTGCCACCGTATTAAGCGGCACTGAAGCTTTCTTT.

The chain has TRBV28 and TRBJ2-7; TRBD2 aligns across 7 bases. Germline V CDR1 and CDR2: MDHEN, SYDVKM. Unmatched junction bases numbered 2, after V lost 3 bases and J lost 3 bases. This CDR3 has 13 amino acids. The CDR3 DNA follows: TGTGCCAGCAGTTTCGGCGGGGGCTACGAGCAGTACTTC. It is translated as CASSFGGGYEQYF.

The J gene is TRBJ2-7, the V gene TRBV7-2; D call uncertain. Trimming removed 1 base at V and 6 bases at J, with 16 bases between. CDR1 and CDR2 from the germline V gene are SGHTA and FQGNSA. The CDR3 covers 15 residues. The CDR3 DNA is TGTGCCAGCAGCTTAGACCCCGCAGCACTTGGCGAGCAGTACTTC. This translates into CASSLDPAALGEQYF.

The gene calls are TRBV20-1 and TRBJ2-5, with TRBD2 matching 8 bases. V shed 3 bases and J 2 bases; nucleotides not matched to a gene: 8. The germline V gene has CDR1 DFQATT and CDR2 SNEGSKA (reference sequence). The CDR3 has 15 amino acids. CDR3 DNA sequence: TGCAGTGCTAGTAGTCCGGGGGGGTTACAAGAGACCCAGTACTTC. Translation: CSASSPGGLQETQYF.

The V call is TRBV10-3, the J call TRBJ1-1; D may be TRBD1 (6 bases). CDR3 length: 11 residues. V lost 10 bases to trimming and J lost 10 bases, with 16 bases between them. The germline CDR1 and CDR2 sequences are ENHRY and SYGVKD. CDR3 sequence (DNA): TGTGCCACCTCCCCGGACAGTCGAGCTTTCTTT. Translation gives CATSPDSRAFF.

The J gene is TRBJ2-7, the V gene TRBV19; the D gene is possibly TRBD2 (7 bases). The V end lost 9 bases, the J end lost 5 bases, and 17 bases lay between the germline ends. The germline CDR1 and CDR2 sequences are LNHDA and SQIVND (reference sequence). The CDR3 totals 13 residues. The CDR3 loop reads CASHETGGDEQYF. The CDR3 bases are TGTGCCAGCCATGAAACGGGGGGCGACGAGCAGTACTTC. Based on the CDR3 plus reference TRBV19 and TRBJ2-7, the full variable domain is DGGITQSPKYLFRKEGQNVTLSCEQNLNHDAMYWYRQDPGQGLRLIYYSQIVNDFQKGDIAEGYSVSREKKESFPLTVTSAQKNPTAFYLCASHETGGDEQYFGPGTRLTVT.

The V gene is TRBV5-1, the J gene TRBJ1-1, with TRBD1 as a possible D gene (5 bases). The V gene lost 0 bases and the J gene lost 2 bases, with 11 bases spanning the gap. This CDR3 has 15 amino acids. CDR1 SGHRS and CDR2 YFSETQ come from the germline V gene. In DNA, the CDR3 is TGCGCCAGCAGCTTGGACGGACAAATAAACACTGAAGCTTTCTTT. Its protein product is CASSLDGQINTEAFF.

V gene TRBV7-2 combines with J gene TRBJ2-2; D possibly corresponds to TRBD1 (5 bases). Germline V lookup: CDR1 SGHTA, CDR2 FQGNSA. The V and J ends lost 4 bases and 7 bases respectively, with 10 bases between them. The CDR3 is 13 amino acids. The CDR3 sequence: CASSYQGSGELFF. DNA of the CDR3: TGTGCCAGCAGCTATCAGGGAAGCGGGGAGCTGTTTTTT.

The CDR3 DNA reads TGTGCCTTAATACTCCGGGACTCAGGCACTGAAGCTTTCTTT. Its translation: CALILRDSGTEAFF. The chain couples TRBV30 to TRBJ1-1, with D maybe TRBD1 (5 bases). Trimming left V 7 bases short and J 4 bases short, with 19 bases between. The CDR3 runs to 14 residues. Germline-derived CDR1 and CDR2 are GTSNPN and SVGIG (reference sequence).

This chain connects TRBV12-3 or TRBV12-4 to TRBJ1-4; no clear D. The CDR3 sequence is 12 residues long. V gave up 8 bases and J gave up 5 bases, with 9 bases separating them. CDR3 nucleotides: TGTGCCAGCGGACGCCCCAATGAAAAACTGTTTTTT. Encoded protein: CASGRPNEKLFF.

The chain is built from TRBV5-8 and TRBJ2-7; TRBD1 matches at 11 bases. Trimming cost V 2 bases and J 8 bases; bases outside gene matches: 6. Per germline, CDR1 SGHTS and CDR2 YDEGEE. The CDR3 runs to 14 residues. The CDR3 region has the DNA TGTGCCAGCAGCTTTACCGGGACAGGGGGAAAGCAGTACTTC. Encoded protein: CASSFTGTGGKQYF. Using reference TRBV5-8 and TRBJ2-7 for the parts outside the CDR3, the full variable domain is EAGVTQSPTHLIKTRGQQATLRCSPISGHTSVYWYQQALGLGLQFLLWYDEGEERNRGNFPPRFSGRQFPNYSSELNVNALELEDSALYLCASSFTGTGGKQYFGPGTRLTVT.

This clone was counted a single time. The CDR3 protein is CASSYSGTYEQYF. The CDR3, as DNA: TGTGCCAGCAGTTACTCAGGGACCTACGAGCAGTACTTC. The chain couples TRBV6-2 or TRBV6-3 to TRBJ2-7; D remains unclear. This CDR3 is built from 13 residues. Germline CDR1 MNHEY, CDR2 SVGEGT. The V end was cut by 0 bases, the J end by 2 bases, with 5 bases between.

The chain is built from TRBV19 and TRBJ1-5, with 7 bases aligning to TRBD1. Germline values: CDR1 LNHDA, CDR2 SQIVND (reference sequence). Unmatched junction bases numbered 12, after V lost 5 bases and J lost 5 bases. There are 16 residues in the CDR3. For the CDR3, the DNA is TGTGCCAGTAGTCTCTCCCGACAGGGAGTCCATCAGCCCCAGCATTTT. It is translated as CASSLSRQGVHQPQHF.

The J gene is TRBJ1-1, the V gene TRBV18, with a possible D match to TRBD1 (6 bases). This CDR3 is built from 13 residues. Germline CDR1 is KGHSH and CDR2 is LQKENI. Deletions cut 6 bases from V and 2 bases from J, with 10 bases between. CDR3 sequence (DNA): TGTGCCAGCTCTGGACAGACTAACACTGAAGCTTTCTTT. Amino acids: CASSGQTNTEAFF.

This chain joins TRBV2 and TRBJ1-6; no clear D gene. V lost 1 base, J lost 12 bases, and 4 bases lay in between. The V gene's germline CDR1 is SNHLY and CDR2 FYNNEI. The CDR3 totals 11 residues. The CDR3 DNA is TGTGCCAGCAGTGAAGTAATACCCCTCCACTTT. Its protein is CASSEVIPLHF.

The chain combines TRBV19 with TRBJ1-2; possible D gene TRBD1, 6 bases. The CDR3 loop spans 18 amino acids. The germline V gene encodes CDR1 LNHDA and CDR2 SQIVND (reference sequence). V lost 4 bases to trimming and J lost 4 bases, with 25 bases between them. DNA of the CDR3: TGTGCCAGTAGTACGGGGGCCGGGGGGCAGACCACAAGCTATGGCTACACCTTC. This encodes CASSTGAGGQTTSYGYTF.

V gene TRBV6-5 combines with J gene TRBJ1-1, with D unclear. This CDR3 region has 11 residues. Germline V lookup: CDR1 MNHEY, CDR2 SVGAGI. With 0 bases removed from V and 10 bases from J, the gap between germline ends came to 6 bases. This CDR3 is CASSYSSRAFF. CDR3 nucleotide sequence: TGTGCCAGCAGTTACTCGAGTAGAGCTTTCTTT.

This sequence joins TRBV19 and TRBJ2-7, with TRBD1 matching over 7 bases. CDR3 length: 13 amino acids. Per germline, CDR1 LNHDA and CDR2 SQIVND (reference sequence). The CDR3 DNA is TGTGCACCACCCGGGACAGACTCCTACGAGCAGTACTTC. It yields the protein CAPPGTDSYEQYF.

The chain employs TRBV18 and TRBJ1-1, with no clear D. Germline CDR1 and CDR2: KGHSH and LQKENI. The CDR3 has 11 amino acids. V lost 5 bases to trimming and J lost 4 bases, with 5 bases between them. The CDR3 sequence: CASSSGTEAFF. In nucleotides, the CDR3 is TGTGCCAGCTCATCGGGCACTGAAGCTTTCTTT.

The genes are TRBV27 and TRBJ1-5; D gene ambiguous. Trimming took off 6 bases at V and 4 bases at J, with 16 bases between the two ends. Germline loops: CDR1 MNHEY, CDR2 SMNVEV (reference sequence). CDR3 length: 15 amino acids. The CDR3 nucleotides read TGTGCCAGCAGGGCAGCGGGAGGGCGGAATCAGCCCCAGCATTTT. This codes for CASRAAGGRNQPQHF.

In DNA form, the CDR3 reads TGTGCCAGTAGTAAGGGGGGGAACTCCTCTGGAAACACCATATATTTT. This translates into CASSKGGNSSGNTIYF. The J gene is TRBJ1-3, the V gene TRBV19; tentative D call: TRBD1 (6 bases). V lost 4 bases and J lost 0, with 13 bases in between. CDR1 is LNHDA and CDR2 is SQIVND in the germline V gene (reference sequence). This CDR3 comprises 16 residues.

The rearrangement joins TRBV3-1 (or the pseudogene TRBV3-2) to TRBJ2-7; the match to TRBD1 covers 7 bases. The germline V gene has CDR1 LGHDT and CDR2 YNNKEL (reference sequence). The J segment lost 6 bases and the V segment lost 6 bases, leaving 11 bases of the junction unmatched. The CDR3 runs 14 residues. In nucleotides, the CDR3 is TGTGCCAGCAGACGACAGGGACAAAGAGGCGAGCAGTACTTC. The encoded protein is CASRRQGQRGEQYF.

This chain uses TRBV19 with TRBJ2-1; TRBD2 aligns across 8 bases. The CDR3 extends over 14 amino acids. Unmatched junction bases numbered 4, after V lost 6 bases and J lost 3 bases. Germline-derived CDR1 and CDR2 are LNHDA and SQIVND (reference sequence). This CDR3 reads CASRGLAIYNEQFF. Written as DNA, the CDR3 is TGTGCCAGTAGAGGACTAGCCATCTACAATGAGCAGTTCTTC.

V is TRBV30 and J is TRBJ1-6; D is unclear. The CDR3 extends over 15 amino acids. Looked up from germline, CDR1 is GTSNPN and CDR2 is SVGIG (reference sequence). The germline V and J ends were trimmed by 8 bases and 0 bases, with 14 bases remaining between them. Here the CDR3 reads CAGSFGSSYNSPLHF. The CDR3 nucleotides read TGTGCCGGAAGTTTCGGGAGCTCCTATAATTCACCCCTCCACTTT.

Written as DNA, the CDR3 is TGCGCCAGCAGCTTGATTGTCGGCAATGAGCAGTTCTTC. The encoded protein is CASSLIVGNEQFF. The V gene is TRBV5-1, the J gene TRBJ2-1; no reliable D call. Germline V gives CDR1 SGHRS, CDR2 YFSETQ. The V and J ends lost 1 base and 6 bases respectively, with 8 bases between them. The CDR3 consists of 13 residues.